Following are 14 T cell receptor beta chains from one sample sequenced in a study of blood T cell repertoires in COVID-19. Repertoires were generated with immunoSEQ multiplex PCR, while TCRdb's copy carries only in-frame clones and drops some. The sample has roughly 120,000 clones, roughly 80% seen once. What was sequenced was peripheral blood. The receptors originated from a man aged 50-60 years with acute or convalescent COVID-19.

This clone was recorded only once. J is TRBJ2-7 and V is TRBV29-1; TRBD1 matches at 10 bases. With V trimmed by 7 bases and J by 4 bases, 7 bases remained unmatched. CDR1 is SQVTM and CDR2 is ANQGSEA in the germline V gene. The CDR3 runs 13 residues. CDR3 sequence: CSALRDRGYEQYF. CDR3 sequence (DNA): TGCAGCGCTTTAAGGGACAGGGGATACGAGCAGTACTTC.

The chain carries TRBV7-9 and TRBJ2-7; possibly TRBD2 for D (5 bases). Germline CDR1 and CDR2: SEHNR and FQNEAQ (reference sequence). V lost 0 bases to trimming and J lost 1 base, with 10 bases between them. CDR3 length: 15 residues. The CDR3 loop is CASSLAGGLSYEQYF. The CDR3 bases are TGTGCCAGCAGCTTAGCTGGCGGGCTGTCCTACGAGCAGTACTTC.

The genes are TRBV6-6 and TRBJ2-7; 7 nucleotides align to TRBD1. This CDR3 region has 12 residues. The germline V gene encodes CDR1 MNHNY and CDR2 SVGAGI (reference sequence). The V gene end was trimmed by 4 bases and the J gene end by 6 bases; junction bases not matched to a gene: 3. The CDR3 here is CASSLQGPEQYF. CDR3 DNA sequence: TGTGCCAGCAGTTTACAGGGGCCCGAGCAGTACTTC.

The gene calls are TRBV10-2 and TRBJ1-3; weak D call: TRBD1 (5 bases). CDR1 and CDR2 (germline): WSHSY, SAAADI. This CDR3 comprises 14 residues. V was trimmed by 8 bases and J by 0 bases, leaving 11 bases between them. The CDR3 coding sequence is TGCGCCAGCGCGGACATCCACTCTGGAAACACCATATATTTT. It translates to CASADIHSGNTIYF.

The CDR3 bases are TGTGCCAGCGGAGAGCTAGCAACTAATGAAAAACTGTTTTTT. Translation gives CASGELATNEKLFF. The chain carries TRBV18 and TRBJ1-4; D unclear. V was trimmed by 8 bases and J by 0 bases, leaving 10 bases between them. Per germline, CDR1 KGHSH and CDR2 LQKENI. The CDR3 length is 14 residues.

The genes are TRBV19 and TRBJ2-7; maybe TRBD2 (8 bases). The length of the CDR3 is 17 residues. Trimming removed 1 base from V and 2 bases from J, with 18 bases in between. CDR1 LNHDA and CDR2 SQIVND come from the germline V gene (reference sequence). CDR3 coding DNA: TGTGCCAGTAGTATAGGGGCCGGGAGGGGGCAGGCCTACGAGCAGTACTTC. Translated: CASSIGAGRGQAYEQYF.

The chain recombines TRBV6-5 with TRBJ1-1; 7 nucleotides match TRBD1. This CDR3 comprises 14 residues. Germline V gene lookup returns CDR1 MNHEY and CDR2 SVGAGI. V was pared by 6 bases and J by 5 bases, with 9 bases of the junction left unmatched. As DNA, the CDR3 is TGTGCCAGCAGCTCGACAGGGCGCAGTACTGAAGCTTTCTTT. Its protein is CASSSTGRSTEAFF.

This clone was observed once. The chain joins TRBV7-3 to TRBJ2-1; tentative D call: TRBD2 (5 bases). Germline V CDR1 and CDR2: SGHTA, FQGTGA. The length of the CDR3 is 15 residues. The V and J ends lost 4 bases and 5 bases respectively, with 15 bases between them. The CDR3 here is CASSSEGLRDNEQFF. Here the CDR3 DNA reads TGTGCCAGCAGCTCCGAGGGTTTACGGGACAATGAGCAGTTCTTC.

The chain combines TRBV3-1 (or the pseudogene TRBV3-2) with TRBJ1-1, with a weak D call TRBD1 (5 bases). V lost 1 base and J 7 bases, leaving 10 bases between the germline ends. Germline V CDR1 and CDR2: LGHDT, YNNKEL (reference sequence). CDR3 size: 13 residues. Here the CDR3 reads CASSQVGGFEAFF. As DNA, the CDR3 is TGTGCCAGCAGCCAAGTCGGGGGGTTTGAAGCTTTCTTT.

V is TRBV16 and J is TRBJ1-5; D not resolved. V was pared by 0 bases and J by 6 bases, with 6 bases between. The CDR3 extends over 13 amino acids. Per the germline V gene, CDR1 is KGHSY and CDR2 is FQNENV. CDR3 DNA: TGTGCCAGCAGCCAATCTTCGGGTCAGCCCCAGCATTTT. Its translation is CASSQSSGQPQHF.

The rearrangement joins TRBV24-1 to TRBJ2-1; D perhaps matches TRBD1 (5 bases). Looked up from germline, CDR1 is KGHDR and CDR2 is SFDVKD. The V end was cut by 4 bases, the J end by 5 bases, with 14 bases between. The CDR3 totals 15 residues. CDR3 sequence reads: CATSENDRFHNEQFF. CDR3 sequence (DNA): TGTGCCACCAGTGAAAACGACAGATTCCACAATGAGCAGTTCTTC.

J is TRBJ2-7 and V is TRBV7-2; TRBD2 aligns across 7 bases. CDR1 and CDR2 (germline): SGHTA, FQGNSA. The CDR3 totals 15 residues. The V gene end was trimmed by 2 bases and the J gene end by 3 bases; junction bases not matched to a gene: 7. The DNA for the CDR3 is TGTGCCAGCAGCTTAATGTGGGAGGGCCGCTACGAGCAGTACTTC. Translating it yields CASSLMWEGRYEQYF.

The J gene is TRBJ2-3, the V gene TRBV5-8; 10 nucleotides agree with TRBD2. The germline CDR1 and CDR2 sequences are SGHTS and YDEGEE. There are 15 residues in the CDR3. Trimming at V came to 2 bases and at J to 2 bases, leaving 2 bases not matched to a gene. The CDR3 reads CASSFGLAVTDTQYF. For the CDR3, the DNA is TGTGCCAGCAGCTTTGGACTAGCGGTCACAGATACGCAGTATTTT.

V gene TRBV29-1 combines with J gene TRBJ2-2; 10 bases are a match to TRBD1. The germline V gene has CDR1 SQVTM and CDR2 ANQGSEA. With V trimmed by 4 bases and J by 7 bases, 3 bases remained unmatched. The CDR3 spans 13 residues. Written as DNA, the CDR3 is TGCAGCGTTGGGGACAGGGGAGGCGGGGAGCTGTTTTTT. This translates into CSVGDRGGGELFF.